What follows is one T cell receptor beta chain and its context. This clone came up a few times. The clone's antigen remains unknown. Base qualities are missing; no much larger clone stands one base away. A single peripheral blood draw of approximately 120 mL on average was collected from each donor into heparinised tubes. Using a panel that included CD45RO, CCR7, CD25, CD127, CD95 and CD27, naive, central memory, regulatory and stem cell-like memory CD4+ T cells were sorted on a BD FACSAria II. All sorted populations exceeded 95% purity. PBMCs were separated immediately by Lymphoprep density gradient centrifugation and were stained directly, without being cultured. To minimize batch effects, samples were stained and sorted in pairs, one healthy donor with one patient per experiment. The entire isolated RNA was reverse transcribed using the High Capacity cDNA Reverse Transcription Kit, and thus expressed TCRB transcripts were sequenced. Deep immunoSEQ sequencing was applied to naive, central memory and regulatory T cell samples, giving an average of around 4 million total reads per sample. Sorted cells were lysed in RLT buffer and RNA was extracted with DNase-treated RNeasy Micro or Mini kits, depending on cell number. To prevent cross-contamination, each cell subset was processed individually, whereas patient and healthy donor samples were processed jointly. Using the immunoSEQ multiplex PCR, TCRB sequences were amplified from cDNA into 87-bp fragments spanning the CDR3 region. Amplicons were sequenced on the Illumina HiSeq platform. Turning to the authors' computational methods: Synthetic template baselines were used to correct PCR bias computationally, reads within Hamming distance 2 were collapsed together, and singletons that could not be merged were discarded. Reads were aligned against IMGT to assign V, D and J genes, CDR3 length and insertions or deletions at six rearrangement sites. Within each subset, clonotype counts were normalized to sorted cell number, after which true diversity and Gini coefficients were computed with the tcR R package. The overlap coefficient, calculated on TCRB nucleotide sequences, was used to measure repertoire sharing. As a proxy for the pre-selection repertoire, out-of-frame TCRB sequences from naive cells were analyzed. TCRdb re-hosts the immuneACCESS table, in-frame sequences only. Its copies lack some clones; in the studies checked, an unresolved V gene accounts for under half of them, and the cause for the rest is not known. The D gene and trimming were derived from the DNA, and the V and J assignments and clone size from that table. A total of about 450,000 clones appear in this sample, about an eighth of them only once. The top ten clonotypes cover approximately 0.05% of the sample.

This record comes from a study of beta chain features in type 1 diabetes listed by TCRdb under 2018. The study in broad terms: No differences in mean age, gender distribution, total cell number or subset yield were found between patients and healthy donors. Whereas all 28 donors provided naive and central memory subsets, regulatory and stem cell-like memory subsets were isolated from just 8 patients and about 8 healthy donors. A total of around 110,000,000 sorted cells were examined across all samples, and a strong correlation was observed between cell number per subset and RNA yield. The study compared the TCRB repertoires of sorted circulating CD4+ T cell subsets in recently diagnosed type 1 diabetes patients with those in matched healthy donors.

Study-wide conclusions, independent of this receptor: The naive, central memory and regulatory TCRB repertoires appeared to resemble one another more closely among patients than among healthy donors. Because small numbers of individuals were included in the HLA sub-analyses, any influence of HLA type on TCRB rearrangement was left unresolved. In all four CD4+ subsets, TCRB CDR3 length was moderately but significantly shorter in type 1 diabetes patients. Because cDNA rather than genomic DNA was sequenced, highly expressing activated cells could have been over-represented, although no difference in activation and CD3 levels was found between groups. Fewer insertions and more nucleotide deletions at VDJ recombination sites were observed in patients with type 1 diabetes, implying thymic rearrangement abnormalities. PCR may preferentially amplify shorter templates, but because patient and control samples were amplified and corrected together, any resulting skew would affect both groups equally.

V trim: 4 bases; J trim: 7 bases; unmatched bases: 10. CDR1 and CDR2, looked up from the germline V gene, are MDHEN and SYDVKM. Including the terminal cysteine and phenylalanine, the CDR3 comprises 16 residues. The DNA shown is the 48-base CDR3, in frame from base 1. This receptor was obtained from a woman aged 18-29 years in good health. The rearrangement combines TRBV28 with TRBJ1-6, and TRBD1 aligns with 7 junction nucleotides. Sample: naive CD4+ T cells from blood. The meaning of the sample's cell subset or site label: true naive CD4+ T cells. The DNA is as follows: TGTGCCAGCAGTTCGCTCGGCAGGGGGGTAAATTCACCCCTCCACTTT. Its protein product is CASSSLGRGVNSPLHF.